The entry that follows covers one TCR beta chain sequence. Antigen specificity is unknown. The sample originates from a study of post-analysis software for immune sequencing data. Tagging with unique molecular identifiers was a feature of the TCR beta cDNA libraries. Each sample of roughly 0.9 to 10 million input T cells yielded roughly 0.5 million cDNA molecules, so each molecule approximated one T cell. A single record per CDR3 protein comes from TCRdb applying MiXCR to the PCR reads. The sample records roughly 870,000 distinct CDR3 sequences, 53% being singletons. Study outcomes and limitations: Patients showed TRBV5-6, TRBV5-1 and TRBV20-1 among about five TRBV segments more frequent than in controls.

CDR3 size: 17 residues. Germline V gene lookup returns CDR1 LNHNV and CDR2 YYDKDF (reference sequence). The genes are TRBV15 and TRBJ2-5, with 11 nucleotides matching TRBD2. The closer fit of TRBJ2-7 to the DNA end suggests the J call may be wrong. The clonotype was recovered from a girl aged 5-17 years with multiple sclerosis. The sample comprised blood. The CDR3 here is CATSRTTTSGGGYEQYF. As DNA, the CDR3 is TGTGCCACCAGCAGAACCACTACTAGCGGGGGAGGCTACGAGCAGTACTTC.